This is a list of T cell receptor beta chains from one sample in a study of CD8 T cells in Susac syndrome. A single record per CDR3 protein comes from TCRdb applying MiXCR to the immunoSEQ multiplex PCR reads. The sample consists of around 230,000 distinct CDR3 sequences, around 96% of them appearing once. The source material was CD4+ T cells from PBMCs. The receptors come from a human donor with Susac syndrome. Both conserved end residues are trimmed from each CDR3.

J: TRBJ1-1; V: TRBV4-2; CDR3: ASSQGLRSVNTEAF
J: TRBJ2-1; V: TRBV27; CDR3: ASSFRDPTYNEQF
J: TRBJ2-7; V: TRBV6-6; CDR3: ASSPGVARSEQQY
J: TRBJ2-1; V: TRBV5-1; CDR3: ASSPMLVSGRAQEQF
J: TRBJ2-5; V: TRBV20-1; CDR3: SASHRRSIQETQY
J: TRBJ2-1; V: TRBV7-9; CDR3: ASSPGVYNEQF
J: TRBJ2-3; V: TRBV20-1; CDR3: SAENRRTSTDTQY
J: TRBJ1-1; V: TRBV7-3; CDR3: ASSLGQTRVNTEAF
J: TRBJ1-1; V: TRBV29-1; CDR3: SVEGREAF
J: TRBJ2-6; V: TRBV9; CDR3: ASSVARGSAGANVLT
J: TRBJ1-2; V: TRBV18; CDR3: ASSPRNTPASLFRGYT
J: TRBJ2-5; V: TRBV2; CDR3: ASLGLYEETQY
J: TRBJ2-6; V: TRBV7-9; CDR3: ASGTGAIGGGSGANVLT
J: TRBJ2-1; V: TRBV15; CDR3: ATSRSGDSWQLTYNEQF
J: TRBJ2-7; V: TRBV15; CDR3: ATSPDLSYEQY
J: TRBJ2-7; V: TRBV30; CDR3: AWSTGKSGPETYEQY
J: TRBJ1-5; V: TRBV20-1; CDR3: SASRDGVRIKNQPQH
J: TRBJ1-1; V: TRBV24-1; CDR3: ATSDYGQKAF
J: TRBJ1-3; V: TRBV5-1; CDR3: ASSQEGMAGNTIY
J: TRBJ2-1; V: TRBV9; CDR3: ASSPRSGSSYNEQF
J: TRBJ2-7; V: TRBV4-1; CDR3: ASSQEKLESAGQY
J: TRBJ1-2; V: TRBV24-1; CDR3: ATSDRDSYGYT
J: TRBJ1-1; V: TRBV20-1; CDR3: SASYLTEAF
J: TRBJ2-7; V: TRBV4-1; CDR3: ASSQERAAGEQY
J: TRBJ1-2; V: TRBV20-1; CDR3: SAGSPANYGYT
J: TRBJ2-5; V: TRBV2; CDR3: ASSADRGQETQY
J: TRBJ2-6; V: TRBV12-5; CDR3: ASTTNRQGSPGANVLT
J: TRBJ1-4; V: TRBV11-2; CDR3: ASSLGQYEKLF
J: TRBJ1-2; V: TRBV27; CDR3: ASSLQGTYGYT
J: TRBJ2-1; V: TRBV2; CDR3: ASRTSGVPEQF
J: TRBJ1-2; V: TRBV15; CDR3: ATSRSSGTDNYGYT
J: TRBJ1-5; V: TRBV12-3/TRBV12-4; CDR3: ASSLTGDHQPQH
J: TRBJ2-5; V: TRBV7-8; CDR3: ASAGRRQLGETQY
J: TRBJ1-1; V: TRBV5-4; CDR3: ARSREGGTEAF
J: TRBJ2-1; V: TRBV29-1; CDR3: SAGVPGQGYYNEQF
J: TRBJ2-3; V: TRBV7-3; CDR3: ASSHGTSGTSTDTQY
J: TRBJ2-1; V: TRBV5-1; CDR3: ASSQPLTSGRTNEQF
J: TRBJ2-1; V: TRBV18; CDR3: ASSPTRDRKYNEQF
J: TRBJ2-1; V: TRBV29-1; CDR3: SVVGHSYNEQF
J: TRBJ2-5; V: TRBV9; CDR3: ASSPPPRMETQY
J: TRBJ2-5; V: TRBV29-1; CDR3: SVERVAFQETQY
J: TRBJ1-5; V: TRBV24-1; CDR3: ATSVAGQGPQH
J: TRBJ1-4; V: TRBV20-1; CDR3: SARSRGARVTNEKLF
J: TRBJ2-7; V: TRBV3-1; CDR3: ASSLAGGLYEQY
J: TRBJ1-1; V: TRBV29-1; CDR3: SVAADTEAF
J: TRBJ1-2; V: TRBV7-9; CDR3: ASSQSGTVIYT
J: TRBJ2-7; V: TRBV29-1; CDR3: SVEVKGREYEQY
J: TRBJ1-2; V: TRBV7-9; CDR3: ASSLLGGSNYGYT
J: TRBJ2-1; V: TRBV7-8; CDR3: ASSQQGWEQF
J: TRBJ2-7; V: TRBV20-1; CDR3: SAREGLLGDEQY
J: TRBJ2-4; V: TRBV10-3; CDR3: ATKLENIQY
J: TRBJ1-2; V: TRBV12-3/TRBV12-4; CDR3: ASSGEDYGYT
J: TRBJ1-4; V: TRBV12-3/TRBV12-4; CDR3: ASSPGGSEKLF
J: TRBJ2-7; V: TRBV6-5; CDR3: ASSVDRFGEQY
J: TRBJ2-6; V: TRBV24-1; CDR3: ASGQANSGANVLT
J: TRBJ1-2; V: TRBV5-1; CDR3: ASSFTEPGAGENGYT
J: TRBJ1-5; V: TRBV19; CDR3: ASSTTGGAYQPQH
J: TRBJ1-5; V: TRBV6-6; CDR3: ASSWDRSSQPQH
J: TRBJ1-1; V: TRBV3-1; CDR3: ASSQDWGSEAF